This TCR beta chain was identified during a study of T-cell reconstitution after alpha-beta-depleted transplantation in children. Findings of the study overall: Diversity and T-cell counts at one year after transplant derived mostly from new T cells. Some patients' high day-60 TCRbeta diversity was traced to surviving recipient T cells and thymic progenitors. Reportedly, only several hundred clones from non-depleted graft cells drove alpha-beta T-cell counts at about two months.

After removal of 2 bases from V and 2 bases from J, the junction contained 7 bases not matched to a gene. Germline assignment: CDR1 SGDLS and CDR2 YYNGEE. The length of the CDR3 is 17 residues. In regard to this clonotype: Its specificity is not known.

TCRbeta library preparation incorporated unique molecular identifiers. TCRdb independently ran MiXCR on the PCR reads; one entry per CDR3 protein. The data hold about 980,000 distinct CDR3 sequences, with around 30% observed a single time. The gene calls are TRBV9 and TRBJ2-3; TRBD2 matches 11 bases. The receptor was isolated from a boy under three years old who had a stem cell transplant for SCID, so the T cells may come from the graft donor. The sample was PBMCs, mostly from graft donor cells, taken 360 days after TCRalphabeta/CD19-depleted stem cell transplant. The CDR3 nucleotides read TGTGCCAGCAGCGTGTCTGGGACTAGCGGAAACACAGATACGCAGTATTTT. Protein: CASSVSGTSGNTDTQYF.